These 27 T cell receptor beta chains came from one sample sequenced in a study of spatial heterogeneity in lung cancer. Time point meaning: sample taken at primary tumor resection. The authors sequenced whole RNA from tumor, nontumor lung or frozen PBMC without sorting. TCRdb fed the 5' RACE reads into MiXCR, producing one record per CDR3 protein. The sample shows around 87,000 distinct CDR3 sequences, about 12% of them seen only once. The sequencing used PBMCs, collected at surgery. The receptors here all came from a male donor with early-stage non-small cell lung cancer.

The V and J genes are TRBV4-3 and TRBJ2-7; TRBD1 matches at 10 bases. With 4 bases clipped from V and 5 bases from J, the junction kept 2 bases outside the gene matches. The CDR3 is 13 residues long. Germline V lookup: CDR1 LGHNA, CDR2 YSLEER. The CDR3 region has the DNA TGCGCCAGCAGCCGCGGACAGGGGGACGAGCAGTACTTC. Translating it yields CASSRGQGDEQYF.

The rearrangement links TRBV7-2 to TRBJ2-6, with D perhaps TRBD2 (6 bases). V was pared by 6 bases and J by 0 bases, with 15 bases between. Germline V gene lookup returns CDR1 SGHTA and CDR2 FQGNSA. CDR3 size: 17 residues. This chain's CDR3 is CASRGIYGSSGANVLTF. The CDR3 bases are TGTGCCAGCAGGGGGATATACGGGAGCTCTGGGGCCAACGTCCTGACTTTC.

This clonotype was seen more than once but under ten times. The chain carries TRBV7-2 and TRBJ1-6; D is unresolved. The V end was cut by 4 bases, the J end by 9 bases, with 7 bases between. The CDR3 length is 12 residues. Germline CDR1 SGHTA, CDR2 FQGNSA. For the CDR3, the DNA is TGTGCCAGCAGCTACCGGACTTCACCCCTCCACTTT. Encoded protein: CASSYRTSPLHF.

This clonotype appeared a single time. The chain has TRBV7-8 and TRBJ2-3; a weak D match, TRBD2 (6 bases). This CDR3 is built from 15 residues. The germline V gene encodes CDR1 SGHVS and CDR2 FQNEAQ. Trimming stripped 5 bases from V and 7 bases from J, with 19 bases between. This CDR3 is CASSQGGSSDHTQYF. CDR3 nucleotide sequence: TGTGCCAGCAGCCAAGGAGGGAGTAGCGACCATACGCAGTATTTT.

This clonotype came up a few times. V gene TRBV21-1 combines with J gene TRBJ2-7; TRBD1 reflects the table's D call only, with no check against the DNA. TRBV21-1 is a pseudogene locus. The length of the CDR3 is 15 residues. CDR3 loop: CASSFQGLGIHEQYF. CDR3 sequence (DNA): TGTGCCAGCAGCTTCCAGGGGCTGGGGATCCACGAGCAGTACTTC.

The chain links TRBV9 to TRBJ2-2; the D is unclear. The CDR3 is 16 amino acids. Germline loops: CDR1 SGDLS, CDR2 YYNGEE. V was shortened by 0 bases and J by 1 base, with 10 bases between the two germline ends. The CDR3 coding sequence is TGTGCCAGCAGCGTAGCACCCAATCAGAACACCGGGGAGCTGTTTTTT. Amino acid sequence: CASSVAPNQNTGELFF.

The gene calls are TRBV7-2 and TRBJ1-4, with D tentatively TRBD1 (5 bases). The length of the CDR3 is 16 residues. Germline V CDR1 and CDR2: SGHTA, FQGNSA. The ends were cut back, 4 bases at V and 2 bases at J, with 14 bases in the middle. The CDR3 sequence is CASSSPEGSTNEKLFF. The CDR3 DNA follows: TGTGCCAGCAGCTCCCCGGAGGGGTCTACTAATGAAAAACTGTTTTTT.

The V gene is TRBV7-2, the J gene TRBJ2-7, with TRBD2 identical over 11 bases. Germline loops: CDR1 SGHTA, CDR2 FQGNSA. The CDR3 totals 18 residues. Trimming at V came to 2 bases and at J to 2 bases, leaving 11 bases not matched to a gene. The CDR3 DNA reads TGTGCCAGCAGCTTATCCCCTTCCCCGACTAGCGGGACCTACGAGCAGTACTTC. This gives the protein CASSLSPSPTSGTYEQYF. Combining the CDR3 with reference TRBV7-2 and TRBJ2-7 gives the whole variable domain GAGVSQSPSNKVTEKGKDVELRCDPISGHTALYWYRQSLGQGLEFLIYFQGNSAPDKSGLPSDRFSAERTGGSVSTLTIQRTQQEDSAVYLCASSLSPSPTSGTYEQYFGPGTRLTVT.

The chain employs TRBV6-2 or TRBV6-3 and TRBJ2-2; either TRBD1 or TRBD2 may supply D (5 bases each). Germline V lookup: CDR1 MNHEY, CDR2 SVGEGT. CDR3 length equals 17 residues. V was clipped by 5 bases and J by 3 bases, with 19 bases between them. CDR3 in amino acids: CASSHPRAGRDTGELFF. The DNA of the CDR3 is TGTGCCAGCAGTCACCCACGGGCAGGGCGGGACACCGGGGAGCTGTTTTTT.

V usage is TRBV6-2 or TRBV6-3 and J usage is TRBJ2-4, with D uncertain. Germline CDR1 and CDR2: MNHEY and SVGEGT. The CDR3 consists of 16 residues. Trimming pared 2 bases from V and 0 bases from J, leaving 11 bases between. CDR3 amino acids: CASSYNFGVAKNIQYF. In nucleotides, the CDR3 is TGTGCCAGCAGTTACAATTTCGGAGTAGCCAAAAACATTCAGTACTTC.

This chain connects TRBV20-1 to TRBJ2-1, with TRBD1 as a possible D gene (6 bases). Between the trimmed V and J ends, which lost 5 bases and 9 bases, there was a span of 14 bases. CDR1 and CDR2 from the germline V gene are DFQATT and SNEGSKA (reference sequence). The CDR3 runs to 12 residues. In DNA, the CDR3 is TGCAGTGCTTCCCCAGGGGCCGGTGAGCAGTTCTTC. Translated: CSASPGAGEQFF.

Many counts were recorded for this clonotype. The rearrangement links TRBV7-2 to TRBJ1-2; 7 bases map to TRBD1. CDR1 and CDR2 from the germline V gene are SGHTA and FQGNSA. This CDR3 is 15 amino acids long. The junction had 5 bases not matched to a gene; V was cut back by 4 bases and J by 0 bases. The DNA for the CDR3 is TGTGCCAGCAGCTCCAGACAGGGAGCTAACTATGGCTACACCTTC. It is translated as CASSSRQGANYGYTF. The full variable domain, with the rest looked up from reference TRBV7-2 and TRBJ1-2, is GAGVSQSPSNKVTEKGKDVELRCDPISGHTALYWYRQSLGQGLEFLIYFQGNSAPDKSGLPSDRFSAERTGGSVSTLTIQRTQQEDSAVYLCASSSRQGANYGYTFGSGTRLTVV.

This clonotype was seen a few times. The CDR3 sequence is CASSYSTGFSYEQYF. The CDR3 DNA reads TGTGCCAGCAGTTACTCGACAGGGTTCTCCTACGAGCAGTACTTC. The chain joins TRBV6-5 to TRBJ2-7; 7 bases are a match to TRBD1. This CDR3 comprises 15 residues. V shed 0 bases, J shed 0 bases, and the junction held 2 bases outside the gene matches. Germline assignment: CDR1 MNHEY and CDR2 SVGAGI.

The chain is built from TRBV20-1 and TRBJ2-7; no clear D. The V and J ends lost 0 bases and 5 bases respectively, with 14 bases between them. This CDR3 is built from 14 residues. Germline lookup yields CDR1 DFQATT and CDR2 SNEGSKA (reference sequence). The CDR3 DNA reads as TGCAGTGCTAGAGAGGCGTCTAGTATCGACGAGCAGTACTTC. This codes for CSAREASSIDEQYF.

J is TRBJ2-5 and V is TRBV10-3; TRBD2 matches at 8 bases. The CDR3 is 14 residues long. J was trimmed by 2 bases and V by 2 bases; bases with no gene match: 1. Germline values: CDR1 ENHRY, CDR2 SYGVKD. The CDR3 is CAISERGGQETQYF. The CDR3 DNA sequence: TGTGCCATCAGTGAGCGGGGGGGACAAGAGACCCAGTACTTC.

The chain carries TRBV7-9 and TRBJ1-3; D call uncertain. This CDR3 has 14 residues. The germline V gene has CDR1 SEHNR and CDR2 FQNEAQ (reference sequence). V gave up 8 bases and J gave up 0 bases, with 11 bases separating them. For the CDR3, the DNA is TGTGCCAGCTTCGACTGGAGCTCTGGAAACACCATATATTTT. Translating gives CASFDWSSGNTIYF.

The chain uses TRBV7-9 and TRBJ2-7; maybe TRBD2 (6 bases). Germline values: CDR1 SEHNR, CDR2 FQNEAQ (reference sequence). Trimming pared 4 bases from V and 4 bases from J, leaving 14 bases between. The CDR3 contains 14 residues. The CDR3 nucleotides read TGTGCCAGCAGCTGGGGGTCCCGGGAGTACGAGCAGTACTTC. Protein: CASSWGSREYEQYF.

This clonotype was seen a handful of times. The gene calls are TRBV12-3 or TRBV12-4 and TRBJ2-5; D unclear. The V and J ends lost 5 bases and 2 bases respectively, with 15 bases between them. CDR3 length equals 15 residues. The CDR3 nucleotides read TGTGCCAGCAGTCCGAACGGACGGGTACAAGAGACCCAGTACTTC. Protein: CASSPNGRVQETQYF.

This clonotype was picked up many times. The chain combines TRBV5-1 with TRBJ2-5, with D possibly TRBD2 on 6 matching bases. The V gene's germline CDR1 is SGHRS and CDR2 YFSETQ. Trimming removed 4 bases from V and 2 bases from J, with 18 bases in between. The CDR3 loop spans 16 amino acids. CDR3 in DNA: TGCGCCAGCAGCATAGGAGGGGTCGTCAGTCAAGAGACCCAGTACTTC. Amino acid sequence: CASSIGGVVSQETQYF. Full variable domain (missing parts from reference TRBV5-1 and TRBJ2-5): KAGVTQTPRYLIKTRGQQVTLSCSPISGHRSVSWYQQTPGQGLQFLFEYFSETQRNKGNFPGRFSGRQFSNSRSEMNVSTLELGDSALYLCASSIGGVVSQETQYFGPGTRLLVL.

Only a few counts were recorded for this clonotype. For the CDR3, the DNA is TGTGCCAGCAGCGTAGAGCCGGTAGACAGAGTCTACACCTTC. This gives the protein CASSVEPVDRVYTF. The rearrangement joins TRBV9 to TRBJ1-2; D is possibly TRBD1 (5 bases). V was trimmed by 0 bases and J by 10 bases, leaving 16 bases between them. CDR3 length equals 14 residues. The germline V gene encodes CDR1 SGDLS and CDR2 YYNGEE.

This chain uses TRBV2 with TRBJ1-5; the D is unclear. With 3 bases removed from V and 9 bases from J, the gap between germline ends came to 6 bases. The CDR3 sequence is 11 residues long. The germline gives CDR1 SNHLY, CDR2 FYNNEI. CDR3 sequence: CASSDPGPQHF. Written as DNA, the CDR3 is TGTGCCAGCAGTGATCCTGGGCCCCAGCATTTT.

This clonotype was seen more than once but under ten times. The CDR3 DNA reads as TGTGCCAGCAGTTCCCTAGCGGGTGCCTCCTACGAGCAGTACTTC. This translates into CASSSLAGASYEQYF. The chain joins TRBV6-2 or TRBV6-3 to TRBJ2-7, with 8 bases that match TRBD2. V shed 4 bases, J shed 0 bases, and the junction held 5 bases outside the gene matches. The CDR3 extends over 15 amino acids. CDR1 and CDR2 from the germline V gene are MNHEY and SVGEGT.

J is TRBJ1-5 and V is TRBV27, with 10 bases that match TRBD1. V lost 9 bases to trimming and J lost 3 bases; unmatched junction nucleotides: 5. Germline V gene sequence: CDR1 MNHEY, CDR2 SMNVEV (reference sequence). The CDR3 totals 14 residues. The CDR3 reads CASGDRGFNQPQHF. The CDR3 DNA is TGTGCCAGTGGGGACAGGGGTTTCAATCAGCCCCAGCATTTT.

The chain carries TRBV6-1 and TRBJ1-1; 8 positions match TRBD1. V lost 0 bases and J lost 4; bases outside the gene matches: 4. This CDR3 comprises 15 residues. Germline lookup yields CDR1 MNHNS and CDR2 SASEGT. The CDR3 bases are TGTGCCAGCAGTGAAGCTAAAACAGGGGGCACTGAAGCTTTCTTT. It yields the protein CASSEAKTGGTEAFF.

The chain uses TRBV30 and TRBJ1-2, with a weak D call TRBD1 (6 bases). The ends were cut back, 3 bases at V and 6 bases at J, with 17 bases in the middle. The CDR3 has 14 amino acids. In germline, CDR1 is GTSNPN, CDR2 SVGIG (reference sequence). CDR3 coding DNA: TGTGCCTGGAGCCCTCGACAGGAAAGAGATGGCTACACCTTC. As protein: CAWSPRQERDGYTF.

The table lists this clonotype with a few counts. This chain joins TRBV7-2 and TRBJ2-1, with D perhaps matching TRBD1 or TRBD2 (5 bases each). Per germline, CDR1 SGHTA and CDR2 FQGNSA. The V and J ends lost 1 base and 5 bases respectively, with 15 bases between them. The CDR3 totals 16 residues. The CDR3 bases are TGTGCCAGCAGCTTAGTATCTCGGGGCGCCGACAATGAGCAGTTCTTC. Translated, it gives CASSLVSRGADNEQFF.

This clonotype was recorded a few times. The CDR3 DNA sequence: TGTGCCATCAGTGAGTCGTCTAGCGGGAATACCGGGGAGCTGTTTTTT. This sequence encodes CAISESSSGNTGELFF. The V and J genes are TRBV10-3 and TRBJ2-2; 9 bases match TRBD2. V gave up 0 bases and J gave up 5 bases; unmatched junction bases: 4. Germline CDR1 reads ENHRY; CDR2 reads SYGVKD. CDR3 length: 16 amino acids.